Described below is a single T cell receptor (beta chain) sequence and its context. The antigen remains undetermined. Germline-derived CDR1 and CDR2 are SGHVS and FNYEAQ. V was pared by 1 base and J by 0 bases, with 13 bases between. CDR3 length: 16 residues. These data belong to a study of T cell responses to AZD1222 COVID-19 vaccine. General observations from the study: Only a handful of people who got AZD1222 tested seropositive at baseline.

Sequenced by immunoSEQ multiplex PCR; TCRdb stores in-frame clones only, minus some. The profile shows fewer than 200,000 clones, roughly 85% of them singletons. This receptor was taken from an adult who received the AZD1222 COVID-19 vaccine. The sample here was peripheral blood, taken 28 days after the second AZD1222 dose. The gene calls are TRBV7-6 and TRBJ2-7, with D maybe TRBD2 (6 bases). The CDR3 region has the DNA TGTGCCAGCAGCTTAGGTTGGCAGGGAGGCTCCTACGAGCAGTACTTC. Its protein product is CASSLGWQGGSYEQYF.